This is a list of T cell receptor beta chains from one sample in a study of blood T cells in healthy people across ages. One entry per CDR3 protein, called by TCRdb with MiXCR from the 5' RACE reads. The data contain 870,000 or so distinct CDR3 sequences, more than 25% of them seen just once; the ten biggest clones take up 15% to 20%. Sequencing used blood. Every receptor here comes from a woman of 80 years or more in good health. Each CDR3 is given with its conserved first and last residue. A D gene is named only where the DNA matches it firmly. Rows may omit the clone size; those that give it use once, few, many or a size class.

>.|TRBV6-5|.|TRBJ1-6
CASSYGVSSYNSPLHF
TGTGCCAGCAGTTACGGGGTTAGCTCCTATAATTCACCCCTCCACTTT
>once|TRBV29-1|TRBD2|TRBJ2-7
CSIASGSGYEQYF
TGCAGCATTGCTAGCGGGAGCGGGTACGAGCAGTACTTC
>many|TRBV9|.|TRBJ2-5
CASSSRSPETQYF
TGTGCCAGCAGCTCTAGATCTCCGGAGACCCAGTACTTC
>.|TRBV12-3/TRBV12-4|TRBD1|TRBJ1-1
CASSSYTQGATEAFF
TGTGCCAGCAGTTCCTACACACAGGGGGCCACTGAAGCTTTCTTT
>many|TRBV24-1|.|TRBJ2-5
CATSDFGRGPGETQYF
TGTGCCACCAGTGATTTCGGCCGGGGGCCAGGAGAGACCCAGTACTTC
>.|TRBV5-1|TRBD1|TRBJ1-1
CASSPIRTGGPIDTEAFF
TGCGCCAGCAGCCCAATTCGGACAGGTGGACCCATTGACACTGAAGCTTTCTTT
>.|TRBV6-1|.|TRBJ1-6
CASNKQGKGTYNSPLHF
TGTGCCAGCAATAAACAGGGAAAGGGCACCTATAATTCACCCCTCCACTTT
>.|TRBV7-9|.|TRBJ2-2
CASSLTYTGELFF
TGTGCCAGCAGCTTGACTTACACCGGGGAGCTGTTTTTT
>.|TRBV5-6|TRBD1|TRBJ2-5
CASSIGQGPMQYF
TGTGCCAGCAGCATCGGACAGGGTCCTATGCAGTACTTC
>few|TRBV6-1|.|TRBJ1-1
CASSVTLGSPWNTEAFF
TGTGCCAGCAGTGTTACTCTCGGGAGTCCCTGGAACACTGAAGCTTTCTTT
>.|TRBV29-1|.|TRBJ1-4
CSVGPTNEKPFF
TGCAGCGTTGGACCAACTAATGAAAAACCGTTTTTT
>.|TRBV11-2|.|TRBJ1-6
CASSSQGTLPTLHF
TGTGCCAGCAGCTCCCAGGGGACACTTCCGACCCTCCACTTT
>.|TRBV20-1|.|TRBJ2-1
CSAPVADHNEQFF
TGCAGTGCCCCCGTCGCGGACCACAATGAGCAGTTCTTC
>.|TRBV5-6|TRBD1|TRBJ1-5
CASSYRDRDAQPQHF
TGTGCCAGCAGCTACCGGGACAGGGACGCTCAGCCCCAGCATTTT
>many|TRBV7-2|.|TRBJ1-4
CASSLFGPGSEKLFF
TGTGCCAGCAGCTTATTCGGCCCGGGCAGTGAAAAACTGTTTTTT
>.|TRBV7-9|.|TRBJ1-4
CASSHYWANEKLFF
TGTGCCAGCAGCCACTATTGGGCTAATGAAAAACTGTTTTTT
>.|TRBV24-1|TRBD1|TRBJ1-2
CATSDGTGAYGTF
TGTGCCACCAGTGACGGGACAGGGGCTTACGGCACCTTC
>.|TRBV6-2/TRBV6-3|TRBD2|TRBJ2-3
CASRLAGAHTQYF
TGTGCCAGTCGACTAGCGGGTGCCCATACGCAGTATTTT
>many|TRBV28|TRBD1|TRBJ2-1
CASSLSATGANEQFF
TGTGCCAGCAGTTTATCCGCGACAGGGGCAAATGAGCAGTTCTTC
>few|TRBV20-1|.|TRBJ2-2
CSALTRGELFF
TGCAGTGCCCTTACCAGGGGGGAGCTGTTTTTT
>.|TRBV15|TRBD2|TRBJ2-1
CATSIERGPYNEQFF
TGTGCCACCAGCATCGAGCGGGGGCCTTACAATGAGCAGTTCTTC
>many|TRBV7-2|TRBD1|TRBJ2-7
CASSRRDRGTEQYF
TGTGCCAGCAGCCGCCGGGACAGGGGGACCGAGCAGTACTTC
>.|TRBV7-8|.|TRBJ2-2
CASSLSWGGRTGELFF
TGTGCCAGCAGCTTAAGTTGGGGGGGCCGGACCGGGGAGCTGTTTTTT
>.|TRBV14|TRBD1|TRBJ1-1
CASSPTGQAWAFF
TGTGCCAGCAGTCCAACGGGACAGGCCTGGGCTTTCTTT
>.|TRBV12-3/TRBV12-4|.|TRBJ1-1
CASSFAGSAFF
TGTGCCAGCAGTTTCGCAGGGTCCGCTTTCTTT
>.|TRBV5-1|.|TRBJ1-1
CASSLLRGSTEAFF
TGCGCCAGCAGCTTGTTGAGGGGTTCTACTGAAGCTTTCTTT
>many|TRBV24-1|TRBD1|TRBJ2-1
CATSSAGQGGHNEQFF
TGTGCCACCAGTTCCGCCGGACAGGGCGGGCACAATGAGCAGTTCTTC
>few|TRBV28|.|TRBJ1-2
CASSRSGAGSYGYTF
TGTGCCAGCAGCCGATCGGGGGCAGGGTCCTATGGCTACACCTTC
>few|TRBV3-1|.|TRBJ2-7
CASSQAVPPYNEQYF
TGTGCCAGCAGCCAAGCTGTACCCCCCTACAATGAGCAGTACTTC
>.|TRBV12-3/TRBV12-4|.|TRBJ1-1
CASSLALGHPPTEAFF
TGTGCCAGCAGTTTAGCTTTGGGACATCCACCTACTGAAGCTTTCTTT
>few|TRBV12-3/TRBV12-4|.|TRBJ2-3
CASSQYRVSTDAQYF
TGTGCCAGCAGTCAATACAGAGTGAGCACAGATGCGCAGTATTTT
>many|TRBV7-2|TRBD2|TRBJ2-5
CASSYASGGSETQYF
TGTGCCAGCAGCTACGCTAGCGGGGGGTCGGAGACCCAGTACTTC
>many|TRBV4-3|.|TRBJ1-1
CASSQESSQTTTFF
TGCGCCAGCAGCCAAGAATCCAGCCAAACGACAACTTTCTTT
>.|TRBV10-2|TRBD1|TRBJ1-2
CASREQGGNYGCTF
TGCGCCAGCCGGGAACAGGGGGGTAACTATGGCTGCACCTTC
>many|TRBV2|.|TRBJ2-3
CASSLQLTASTDTQYF
TGTGCCAGCAGTCTGCAGTTGACAGCTAGCACAGATACGCAGTATTTT
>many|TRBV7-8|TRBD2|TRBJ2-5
CASSLSSGGARQETQYF
TGTGCCAGCAGCTTATCTAGCGGGGGGGCCCGACAAGAGACCCAGTACTTC
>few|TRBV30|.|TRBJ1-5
CAWSVQGGTVPQHF
TGTGCCTGGAGTGTACAAGGGGGAACGGTGCCCCAGCATTTT
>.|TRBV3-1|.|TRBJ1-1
CASSSRLDGAFF
TGTGCCAGCAGCTCAAGGTTAGACGGAGCTTTCTTT
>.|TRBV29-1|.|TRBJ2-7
CSVENRELAEQYF
TGCAGCGTTGAAAACAGGGAACTAGCCGAGCAGTACTTC
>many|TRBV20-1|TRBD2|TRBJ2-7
CSASGLAGTYEQYF
TGCAGTGCTAGCGGCCTAGCGGGGACCTACGAGCAGTACTTC
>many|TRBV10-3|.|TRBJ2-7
CAISSRGIGGEQYF
TGTGCCATCAGTTCCCGTGGTATCGGGGGTGAGCAGTACTTC
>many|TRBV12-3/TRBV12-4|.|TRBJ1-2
CASSSPGRRNYGYTF
TGTGCCAGCAGTTCTCCGGGACGGAGAAACTATGGCTACACCTTC
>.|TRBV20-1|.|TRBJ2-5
CSARETNQETQYF
TGCAGTGCTAGAGAGACAAATCAAGAGACCCAGTACTTC
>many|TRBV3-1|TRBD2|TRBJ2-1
CASSPGLDTNEQFF
TGTGCCAGCAGCCCGGGACTAGACACCAATGAGCAGTTCTTC
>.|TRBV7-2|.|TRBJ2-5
CASSLARDETQYF
TGTGCCAGCAGCTTGGCTAGAGATGAGACCCAGTACTTC
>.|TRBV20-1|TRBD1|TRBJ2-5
CSAKGTGGETQYF
TGCAGTGCTAAAGGGACAGGGGGAGAGACCCAGTACTTC
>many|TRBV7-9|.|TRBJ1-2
CASIFAGADGYTF
TGTGCCAGCATTTTTGCAGGCGCAGATGGCTACACCTTC
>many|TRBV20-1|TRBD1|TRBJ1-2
CSAPPGQGAPGNYGYTF
TGCAGTGCCCCACCCGGACAGGGGGCCCCTGGGAACTATGGCTACACCTTC
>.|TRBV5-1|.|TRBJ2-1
CASCRDPGTMYNEQFF
TGCGCCAGCTGCCGAGATCCCGGGACAATGTACAATGAGCAGTTCTTC
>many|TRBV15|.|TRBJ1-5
CATSLQGYSNQPQHF
TGTGCCACCAGCTTACAGGGATATAGCAATCAGCCCCAGCATTTT
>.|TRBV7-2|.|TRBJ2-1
CASSLLLEYNEQFF
TGTGCCAGCAGCCTCCTTTTGGAGTACAATGAGCAGTTCTTC
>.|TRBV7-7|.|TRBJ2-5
CASSFGPTRQETQYF
TGTGCCAGCAGCTTTGGCCCAACCCGACAAGAGACCCAGTACTTC
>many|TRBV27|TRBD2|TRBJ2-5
CASSDGGGSETQYF
TGTGCCAGCAGTGACGGCGGGGGGTCGGAGACCCAGTACTTC